This T cell receptor beta chain was sequenced in a study of blood T cell repertoires in COVID-19. About the study: Researchers got acute and convalescent COVID-19 samples from the United States, Italy and Spain. T cells, B-cell-depleted T cells, or PBMCs supplied cDNA or gDNA.

Authors' data handling: Counts of nucleated cells, estimated from reference gene primer amplification, were obtained. Sequenced by immunoSEQ multiplex PCR; TCRdb stores in-frame clones only, minus some. V and J calls and clone size are copied from that table; D and trimming were computed from the DNA. Of roughly 130,000 clones listed, about 79% are singletons. Looked up from germline, CDR1 is LGHNA and CDR2 is YSLEER. The CDR3 has 16 amino acids. Trimming took off 3 bases at V and 0 bases at J, with 12 bases between the two ends. The clonotype originates from a woman of 80 years or more with acute or convalescent COVID-19. The chain employs TRBV4-3 and TRBJ1-3, with D uncertain. Sequencing was carried out using peripheral blood. The CDR3 is CASSQGRSGSGNTIYF. CDR3 nucleotide sequence: TGCGCCAGCAGCCAGGGGAGAAGTGGCTCTGGAAACACCATATATTTT.